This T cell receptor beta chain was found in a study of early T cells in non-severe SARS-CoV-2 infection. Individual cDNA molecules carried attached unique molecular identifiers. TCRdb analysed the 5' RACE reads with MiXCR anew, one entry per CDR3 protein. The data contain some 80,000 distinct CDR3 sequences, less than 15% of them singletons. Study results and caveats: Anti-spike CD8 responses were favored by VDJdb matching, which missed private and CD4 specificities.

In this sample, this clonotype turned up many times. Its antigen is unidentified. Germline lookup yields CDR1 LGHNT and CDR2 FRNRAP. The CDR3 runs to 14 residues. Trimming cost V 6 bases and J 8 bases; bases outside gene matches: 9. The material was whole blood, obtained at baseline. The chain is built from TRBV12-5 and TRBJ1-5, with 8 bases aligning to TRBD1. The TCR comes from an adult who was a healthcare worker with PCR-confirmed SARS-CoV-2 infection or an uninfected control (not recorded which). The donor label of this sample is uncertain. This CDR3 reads CASGPGQGGEPQHF. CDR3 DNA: TGTGCTAGTGGACCTGGACAGGGTGGGGAGCCCCAGCATTTT.